This T cell receptor beta chain was recovered during a study of T cell changes during pregnancy in multiple sclerosis. The repertoire was sequenced with immunoSEQ multiplex PCR; TCRdb's copy has only in-frame clones and lacks some. Counted here are approximately 26,000 clones, 89% occurring once; the ten biggest clones make up around 0.8%. This clone was recorded a few times. Other DNA variants within this sample encode the same CDR3. The V gene's germline CDR1 is MDHEN and CDR2 SYDVKM. The CDR3 covers 12 residues. Trimming took 3 bases from V and 3 from J, leaving 6 bases between them. J is TRBJ2-7 and V is TRBV28; D remains unclear. The sequencing used CD4+ T cells from peripheral blood mononuclear cells, collected in the second trimester of pregnancy. The source is a female donor with multiple sclerosis, enrolled in a pregnancy study. The CDR3 sequence: CASSFQNYEQYF. As DNA, the CDR3 is TGTGCCAGCAGTTTTCAGAACTACGAGCAGTACTTC.